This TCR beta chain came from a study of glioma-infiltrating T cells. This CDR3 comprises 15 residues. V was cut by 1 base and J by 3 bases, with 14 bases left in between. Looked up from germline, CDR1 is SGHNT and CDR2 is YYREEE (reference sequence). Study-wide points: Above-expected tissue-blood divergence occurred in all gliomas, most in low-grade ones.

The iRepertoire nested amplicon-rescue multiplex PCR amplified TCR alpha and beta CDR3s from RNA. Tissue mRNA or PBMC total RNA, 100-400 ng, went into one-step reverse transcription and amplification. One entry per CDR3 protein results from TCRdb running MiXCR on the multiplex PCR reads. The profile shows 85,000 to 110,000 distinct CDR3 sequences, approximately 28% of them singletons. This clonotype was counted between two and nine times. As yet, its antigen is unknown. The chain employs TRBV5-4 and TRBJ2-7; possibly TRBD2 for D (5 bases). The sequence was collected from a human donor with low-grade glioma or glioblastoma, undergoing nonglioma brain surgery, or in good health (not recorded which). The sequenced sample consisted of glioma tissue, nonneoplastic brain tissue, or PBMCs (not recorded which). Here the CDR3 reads CASSLTPRELYEQYF. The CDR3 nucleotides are TGTGCCAGCAGCTTGACCCCTAGGGAGCTCTACGAGCAGTACTTC.